These 30 T cell receptor beta chains originate from one sample sequenced in a study of T-cell memory formation after mild COVID-19. TCRdb re-derived calls from the 5' RACE reads in MiXCR, one entry per CDR3 protein. The sample lists 110,000 to 150,000 distinct CDR3 sequences; 25% were seen once. Material: PBMCs or a T cell subset sorted from them (not recorded which). All receptors derive from an adult woman who had mild COVID-19 (a few samples of this study predate the infection). Cell type and time point are not known.

The V gene is TRBV6-5, the J gene TRBJ2-1; the match to TRBD2 covers 8 bases. The CDR3 spans 17 residues. The ends lost 0 bases at V and 2 bases at J; junction bases unmatched: 6. Per the germline V gene, CDR1 is MNHEY and CDR2 is SVGAGI. This chain's CDR3 is CASSYSIGGAPYNEQFF. The CDR3 DNA is TGTGCCAGCAGTTACTCGATCGGGGGGGCCCCCTACAATGAGCAGTTCTTC.

There are a few counts of this clonotype. The chain joins TRBV28 to TRBJ1-5; tentative D call: TRBD1 (5 bases). Per the germline V gene, CDR1 is MDHEN and CDR2 is SYDVKM. Trimming removed 6 bases at V and 3 bases at J, with 18 bases between. This CDR3 is built from 16 residues. The CDR3 loop reads CASSPPWGGINQPQHF. The CDR3 DNA reads as TGTGCCAGCAGCCCCCCATGGGGGGGGATCAATCAGCCCCAGCATTTT.

The chain employs TRBV25-1 and TRBJ2-1, with 7 bases that match TRBD2. CDR1 MGHDK and CDR2 SYGVNS come from the germline V gene. The CDR3 runs 13 residues. V shed 6 bases and J 8 bases; nucleotides not matched to a gene: 7. The CDR3 coding sequence is TGTGCCAGCAGCCTGGGGGGGAGGGATGAGCAGTTCTTC. The encoded protein is CASSLGGRDEQFF.

The chain uses TRBV9 and TRBJ2-1; 11 bases are shared with TRBD2. This CDR3 is 16 amino acids long. Germline assignment: CDR1 SGDLS and CDR2 YYNGEE. The trim removed 0 bases at V and 3 bases at J, leaving 2 bases unmatched. CDR3 region: CASSVDGTSGYNEQFF. The DNA of the CDR3 is TGTGCCAGCAGCGTAGACGGGACTAGCGGCTACAATGAGCAGTTCTTC.

This clonotype has a single count. The chain employs TRBV7-9 and TRBJ2-2; D might be TRBD2 (6 bases). CDR3 length equals 14 residues. Germline-derived CDR1 and CDR2 are SEHNR and FQNEAQ (reference sequence). Trimming removed 7 bases from V and 6 bases from J, with 15 bases in between. CDR3 in amino acids: CASTQDYLPGELFF. The CDR3 DNA follows: TGTGCCAGCACGCAGGACTACCTGCCCGGGGAGCTGTTTTTT.

This clonotype was seen more than once but under ten times. The chain combines TRBV7-8 with TRBJ2-7; D gene uncertain. Trimming stripped 2 bases from V and 1 base from J, with 18 bases between. Germline CDR1 reads SGHVS; CDR2 reads FQNEAQ. The CDR3 runs 17 residues. The chain's CDR3 is CASSLTALVSGSYEQYF. The CDR3 nucleotides are TGTGCCAGCAGCTTAACGGCCTTAGTAAGTGGTTCCTACGAGCAGTACTTC.

The rearrangement joins TRBV6-2 or TRBV6-3 to TRBJ2-7, with 8 bases aligning to TRBD1. CDR1 and CDR2 (germline): MNHEY, SVGEGT. The CDR3 totals 16 residues. The ends lost 0 bases at V and 2 bases at J; junction bases unmatched: 6. CDR3 amino acids: CASSYSRDRNTYEQYF. The DNA of the CDR3 is TGTGCCAGCAGTTACTCGCGGGACAGGAACACCTACGAGCAGTACTTC.

The chain recombines TRBV29-1 with TRBJ2-1; no definite D call. Germline-derived CDR1 and CDR2 are SQVTM and ANQGSEA. Trimming stripped 1 base from V and 7 bases from J, with 17 bases between. The CDR3 spans 15 residues. This CDR3 is CSVEGVRAGGNEQFF. The CDR3 DNA reads TGCAGCGTTGAAGGGGTTCGGGCAGGTGGGAATGAGCAGTTCTTC.

This chain uses TRBV29-1 with TRBJ2-1; 12 nucleotides match TRBD2. With 5 bases clipped from V and 13 bases from J, the junction kept 9 bases outside the gene matches. The CDR3 is 13 residues long. In germline, CDR1 is SQVTM, CDR2 ANQGSEA. The CDR3 coding sequence is TGCAGCGTTCGCGGGCTAGCGGGAGGGTTACAGTTCTTC. It encodes CSVRGLAGGLQFF.

The CDR3 DNA reads TGTGCCAGCAGGTTGACAGGGGGCACTGAAGCTTTCTTT. Protein sequence: CASRLTGGTEAFF. The chain combines TRBV2 with TRBJ1-1; 9 bases are a match to TRBD1. This CDR3 spans 13 amino acids. With V trimmed by 6 bases and J by 4 bases, 3 bases remained unmatched. Germline CDR1 reads SNHLY; CDR2 reads FYNNEI.

This clonotype showed up just a few times. This chain links TRBV14 with TRBJ1-2; 10 nucleotides line up with TRBD1. The CDR3 runs to 14 residues. CDR1 is SGHDN, CDR2 FVKESK, per germline. Trimming took 4 bases from V and 1 from J; bases not matched to a gene: 0. The CDR3 loop is CASSRDRGNYGYTF. Written as DNA, the CDR3 is TGTGCCAGCAGCCGGGACAGGGGTAACTATGGCTACACCTTC.

The chain combines TRBV6-2 or TRBV6-3 with TRBJ2-3; D call uncertain. Trimming left V 5 bases short and J 4 bases short, with 13 bases between. CDR1 and CDR2 (germline): MNHEY, SVGEGT. This CDR3 region has 14 residues. The CDR3, as DNA: TGTGCCAGCAGTCAACTATCAGAGCCAGATACGCAGTATTTT. This encodes CASSQLSEPDTQYF.

J is TRBJ1-1 and V is TRBV7-8; 7 nucleotides line up with TRBD1. Germline CDR1 reads SGHVS; CDR2 reads FQNEAQ. With V trimmed by 5 bases and J by 0 bases, 9 bases remained unmatched. The CDR3 extends over 16 amino acids. The DNA of the CDR3 is TGTGCCAGCAGCCCGGCGGCAGGGGGTCTGAACACTGAAGCTTTCTTT. Its translation is CASSPAAGGLNTEAFF. Filled out from reference TRBV7-8 and TRBJ1-1, the complete variable domain reads GAGVSQSPRYKVAKRGQDVALRCDPISGHVSLFWYQQALGQGPEFLTYFQNEAQLDKSGLPSDRFFAERPEGSVSTLKIQRTQQEDSAVYLCASSPAAGGLNTEAFFGQGTRLTVV.

This chain connects TRBV20-1 to TRBJ2-2; 7 bases match TRBD1. Losses at the gene ends were 0 bases for V and 2 bases for J; bases not matched to a gene: 9. This CDR3 comprises 17 residues. CDR1 and CDR2 (germline): DFQATT, SNEGSKA (reference sequence). The CDR3 DNA is TGCAGTGCTAGAGATCGTCCAGGGACAGATAACACCGGGGAGCTGTTTTTT. Amino acids: CSARDRPGTDNTGELFF.

This clonotype was seen more than once but under ten times. V is TRBV20-1 and J is TRBJ2-7; maybe TRBD2 (6 bases). V was cut by 0 bases and J by 1 base, with 10 bases left in between. CDR3 size: 14 residues. Germline loops: CDR1 DFQATT, CDR2 SNEGSKA (reference sequence). The CDR3 region is CSARDYRESYEQYF. As DNA, the CDR3 is TGCAGTGCTAGAGATTATCGGGAGTCCTACGAGCAGTACTTC.

This clonotype occurred many times. This sequence joins TRBV12-3 or TRBV12-4 and TRBJ2-5, with D tentatively TRBD2 (6 bases). With 5 bases removed from V and 5 bases from J, the gap between germline ends came to 15 bases. This CDR3 has 14 amino acids. The DNA of the CDR3 is TGTGCCAGCAGTCTCGACTGGGGGGAGGAGACCCAGTACTTC. It specifies CASSLDWGEETQYF.

The J gene is TRBJ1-6, the V gene TRBV7-9; 8 bases line up with TRBD1. V lost 4 bases to trimming and J lost 9 bases; unmatched junction nucleotides: 20. Germline lookup yields CDR1 SEHNR and CDR2 FQNEAQ (reference sequence). The CDR3 contains 19 residues. The CDR3 bases are TGTGCCAGCAGCTCCTTATTGCTCGTAGGGGCAGGGGGCATTTCACCCCTCCACTTT. Translating it yields CASSSLLLVGAGGISPLHF.

This clonotype was counted a few times. The CDR3 DNA reads as TGTGCCAGCAGCCAATATTTGCAGGGTGTGGATACGCAGTATTTT. Its translation is CASSQYLQGVDTQYF. V and J are TRBV3-1 and TRBJ2-3; weak D call: TRBD1 (5 bases). The V end was cut by 2 bases, the J end by 6 bases, with 15 bases between. The V gene's germline CDR1 is LGHDT and CDR2 YNNKEL (reference sequence). The CDR3 has 15 amino acids.

The chain links TRBV30 to TRBJ1-1, with a tentative D call TRBD1 (6 bases). Germline CDR1 reads GTSNPN; CDR2 reads SVGIG (reference sequence). V lost 2 bases and J 11 bases, leaving 18 bases between the germline ends. The CDR3 runs 13 residues. The CDR3 is CAWSPGGGSDAFF. DNA for the CDR3: TGTGCCTGGAGTCCCGGAGGGGGGTCGGATGCTTTCTTT.

The rearrangement uses TRBV29-1 and TRBJ1-1; D call uncertain. Germline-derived CDR1 and CDR2 are SQVTM and ANQGSEA. The CDR3 runs to 13 residues. The V end was cut by 4 bases, the J end by 0 bases, with 9 bases between. CDR3 protein: CSVVPGMNTEAFF. The CDR3, as DNA: TGCAGCGTTGTTCCGGGGATGAACACTGAAGCTTTCTTT.

This clonotype was seen a few times. The gene calls are TRBV13 and TRBJ2-7, with TRBD1 matching 8 bases. CDR3 length: 14 residues. Per germline, CDR1 PRHDT and CDR2 FYEKMQ (reference sequence). With V trimmed by 6 bases and J by 3 bases, 7 bases remained unmatched. CDR3 DNA: TGTGCCAGCAGAATACAGGGGGAAAACTACGAGCAGTACTTC. Its protein is CASRIQGENYEQYF.

This clonotype was counted a few times. CDR3 sequence: CASSLRGTYNEQFF. CDR3 in DNA: TGTGCCAGCAGCCTCAGGGGGACCTACAATGAGCAGTTCTTC. This rearrangement joins TRBV7-6 to TRBJ2-1; 7 bases fit TRBD1. Trimming cost V 5 bases and J 2 bases; bases outside gene matches: 3. CDR1 SGHVS and CDR2 FNYEAQ come from the germline V gene. This CDR3 is built from 14 residues.

This clonotype has a handful of counts. This chain links TRBV9 with TRBJ1-6, with 9 bases that match TRBD1. Germline CDR1 reads SGDLS; CDR2 reads YYNGEE. Trimming removed 4 bases from V and 3 bases from J; junction bases left unmatched: 5. This CDR3 is built from 16 residues. CDR3 coding DNA: TGTGCCAGCAGCCCTCAGACAGGGGGCTATAATTCACCCCTCCACTTT. This codes for CASSPQTGGYNSPLHF.

The chain has TRBV20-1 and TRBJ1-2; D is unclear. Germline CDR1 and CDR2: DFQATT and SNEGSKA (reference sequence). CDR3 size: 15 residues. Trimming removed 0 bases from V and 0 bases from J, with 11 bases in between. The DNA for the CDR3 is TGCAGTGCTAGAGATAGGGCTGAAGCTAACTATGGCTACACCTTC. This gives the protein CSARDRAEANYGYTF.

This clonotype was detected only a few times. The chain employs TRBV2 and TRBJ2-1; D tentatively fits TRBD1 or TRBD2 (5 bases each). Germline V CDR1 and CDR2: SNHLY, FYNNEI. With 3 bases removed from V and 6 bases from J, the gap between germline ends came to 15 bases. This CDR3 comprises 15 residues. CDR3 residues: CASSDWGTLRNEQFF. DNA of the CDR3: TGTGCCAGCAGTGACTGGGGGACCCTCCGCAATGAGCAGTTCTTC. The full variable domain, with the rest looked up from reference TRBV2 and TRBJ2-1, is EPEVTQTPSHQVTQMGQEVILRCVPISNHLYFYWYRQILGQKVEFLVSFYNNEISEKSEIFDDQFSVERPDGSNFTLKIRSTKLEDSAMYFCASSDWGTLRNEQFFGPGTRLTVL.

This clonotype was found many times. The CDR3 here is CASSSPILTGGVEAFF. The CDR3 nucleotides read TGTGCCAGCAGTTCTCCTATTCTTACAGGGGGCGTTGAAGCTTTCTTT. The J gene is TRBJ1-1, the V gene TRBV6-5; 9 bases agree with TRBD1. This CDR3 has 16 residues. Germline assignment: CDR1 MNHEY and CDR2 SVGAGI. Trimming removed 4 bases from V and 7 bases from J; junction bases left unmatched: 13.

In its sample, this clonotype was seen many times. This chain connects TRBV24-1 to TRBJ2-1; no firm D call. CDR3 size: 15 residues. Trimming shortened V by 4 bases and J by 0 bases, and 9 bases separated the two germline ends. Germline values: CDR1 KGHDR, CDR2 SFDVKD. DNA for the CDR3: TGTGCCACCAGTGACCCCCACAGCTCCTACAATGAGCAGTTCTTC. This translates into CATSDPHSSYNEQFF.

This chain uses TRBV12-3 or TRBV12-4 with TRBJ2-1, with 7 bases matching TRBD1. This CDR3 region has 16 residues. V trimming: 6 bases; J trimming: 1 base; junction bases outside the gene matches: 9. CDR3 coding DNA: TGTGCCAGCAGCTCCAGGCAGGGGGTATCCTACAATGAGCAGTTCTTC. It translates to CASSSRQGVSYNEQFF.

This chain connects TRBV29-1 to TRBJ1-1; D gene ambiguous. V was clipped by 5 bases and J by 0 bases, with 7 bases between them. The CDR3 consists of 12 residues. Germline lookup yields CDR1 SQVTM and CDR2 ANQGSEA. The CDR3 reads CSVLLMNTEAFF. Written as DNA, the CDR3 is TGCAGCGTTCTACTGATGAACACTGAAGCTTTCTTT.

The chain combines TRBV4-1 with TRBJ1-4; no firm D call. V was trimmed by 1 base and J by 7 bases, leaving 13 bases between them. From germline, CDR1 is MGHRA and CDR2 YSYEKL. The CDR3 extends over 15 amino acids. CDR3: CASSQAGRAGEKLFF. The CDR3 DNA is TGCGCCAGCAGCCAAGCCGGGCGGGCGGGTGAAAAACTGTTTTTT.